The T cell receptor (beta chain) described here comes from a study of blood T cell repertoires in COVID-19. The V and J ends lost 0 bases and 3 bases, in that order; junction bases with no gene match: 7. The V gene's germline CDR1 is SGHRS and CDR2 YFSETQ. The CDR3 consists of 18 residues. Original data processing: Amplified reference gene primers provided the basis for estimating nucleated cell counts. Clones were sequenced by immunoSEQ multiplex PCR, and TCRdb holds only the in-frame ones, with some missing. For V, J and clone size, that table is used; D and trimming come from the DNA. The repertoire holds roughly 38,000 clones, with 90% as singletons.

The specimen was peripheral blood. This chain connects TRBV5-1 to TRBJ2-3; the match to TRBD2 covers 13 bases. The source of this sequence is a man aged 65-85 years with acute or convalescent COVID-19. CDR3 protein: CASSLGTSGSRQTDTQYF. CDR3 nucleotide sequence: TGCGCCAGCAGCTTGGGGACTAGCGGGAGTAGGCAAACAGATACGCAGTATTTT. The full variable domain, rest sourced from reference TRBV5-1 and TRBJ2-3, is KAGVTQTPRYLIKTRGQQVTLSCSPISGHRSVSWYQQTPGQGLQFLFEYFSETQRNKGNFPGRFSGRQFSNSRSEMNVSTLELGDSALYLCASSLGTSGSRQTDTQYFGPGTRLTVL.